Listed here are 18 T cell receptor beta chains from one sample, sequenced in a study of control samples from healthy donors and cancer patients. The data were produced by immunoSEQ multiplex PCR, yet TCRdb's version contains in-frame clones alone and is incomplete. This repertoire shows roughly 400,000 clones, about 93% found once; its top ten account for roughly 6.4%. The sample taken for sequencing was PBMCs. These receptors came from a middle-aged man with head and neck cancer.

This chain joins TRBV28 and TRBJ1-6; D gene unclear. CDR3 length equals 10 residues. Trimming removed 4 bases at V and 17 bases at J, with 9 bases between. Per the germline V gene, CDR1 is MDHEN and CDR2 is SYDVKM. CDR3 nucleotide sequence: TGTGCCAGCAGTTCCAGAAGGATCCACTTT. Protein: CASSSRRIHF.

The V and J genes are TRBV4-2 and TRBJ2-2; 7 bases fit TRBD2. Germline trimming cut 4 bases from V and 1 base from J; bases unmatched to any gene: 3. The CDR3 runs to 15 residues. Germline CDR1 and CDR2: LGHNA and YNFKEQ. The CDR3 DNA reads as TGTGCCAGCAGCCGATCTAGCGGGAACACCGGGGAGCTGTTTTTT. Its protein is CASSRSSGNTGELFF.

V usage is TRBV24-1 and J usage is TRBJ1-1; D might be TRBD1 (5 bases). Germline V CDR1 and CDR2: KGHDR, SFDVKD. Trimming took off 1 base at V and 0 bases at J, with 11 bases between the two ends. The CDR3 totals 16 residues. CDR3 nucleotide sequence: TGTGCCACCAGTGATTTACCCCAGGGAATGAACACTGAAGCTTTCTTT. Amino acid sequence: CATSDLPQGMNTEAFF.

This chain joins TRBV7-2 and TRBJ2-7, with D perhaps TRBD1 (6 bases). The CDR3 length is 13 residues. In germline, CDR1 is SGHTA, CDR2 FQGNSA. Deletions cut 3 bases from V and 2 bases from J, with 8 bases between. CDR3 bases: TGTGCCAGCAGCTTTACAGGGACCTACGAGCAGTACTTC. It specifies CASSFTGTYEQYF.

This sequence joins TRBV28 and TRBJ1-1; D is uncertain. The CDR3 covers 14 residues. The V gene lost 6 bases and the J gene lost 6 bases, with 17 bases spanning the gap. From germline, CDR1 is MDHEN and CDR2 SYDVKM. The CDR3 protein is CASSIPRLTSEAFF. The DNA of the CDR3 is TGTGCCAGCAGCATCCCCCGCTTAACTTCTGAAGCTTTCTTT.

The rearrangement joins TRBV5-1 to TRBJ2-7; 9 nucleotides match TRBD2. CDR1 is SGHRS, CDR2 YFSETQ, per germline. This CDR3 is 15 amino acids long. The junction had 5 bases not matched to a gene; V was cut back by 1 base and J by 3 bases. The CDR3 loop reads CASSLQASGIYEQYF. CDR3 nucleotides: TGCGCCAGCAGCTTGCAGGCTAGCGGGATCTACGAGCAGTACTTC.

The genes are TRBV5-1 and TRBJ1-2, with 12 bases lining up with TRBD1. The V gene's germline CDR1 is SGHRS and CDR2 YFSETQ. V was clipped by 5 bases and J by 9 bases; unmatched bases: 8. The CDR3 covers 14 residues. CDR3 nucleotide sequence: TGCGCCAGCAGAGCCGGGACAGGGGGCTTTAGCTACACCTTC. Protein: CASRAGTGGFSYTF.

In its sample, this clone was seen once. For the CDR3, the DNA is TGTGCCAGCAGGGGTCACGAGCTGGGCTACGAGCAGTACTTC. Its protein product is CASRGHELGYEQYF. J is TRBJ2-7 and V is TRBV27; no definite D call. CDR1 and CDR2 from the germline V gene are MNHEY and SMNVEV (reference sequence). V dropped 6 bases and J dropped 3 bases, with 15 bases sitting between them. CDR3 length: 14 amino acids.

V usage is TRBV19 and J usage is TRBJ1-1; D is ambiguous. CDR3 length: 16 amino acids. The germline gives CDR1 LNHDA, CDR2 SQIVND (reference sequence). The V and J ends lost 7 bases and 1 base respectively, with 19 bases between them. The CDR3 sequence: CASTPVVRTRNTEAFF. The CDR3, as DNA: TGTGCCAGTACTCCCGTGGTACGGACGCGGAACACTGAAGCTTTCTTT. Full variable domain (rest looked up from reference TRBV19 and TRBJ1-1): DGGITQSPKYLFRKEGQNVTLSCEQNLNHDAMYWYRQDPGQGLRLIYYSQIVNDFQKGDIAEGYSVSREKKESFPLTVTSAQKNPTAFYLCASTPVVRTRNTEAFFGQGTRLTVV.

J is TRBJ2-4 and V is TRBV21-1; TRBD2, the table's D call, lacks a check against the DNA. TRBV21-1 counts as a pseudogene. The CDR3 has 15 amino acids. In DNA form, the CDR3 reads TGTGCCAGCAGCAAAGCTTCAACGGGGAAAAACATTCAGTACTTC. Residues: CASSKASTGKNIQYF.

V gene TRBV10-2 combines with J gene TRBJ2-5, with TRBD2 matching 10 bases. J gave up 4 bases and V 0 bases, and 5 bases lay outside the gene matches. CDR1 and CDR2 from the germline V gene are WSHSY and SAAADI. The CDR3 contains 16 residues. In DNA form, the CDR3 reads TGCGCCAGCAGTGAGTCGACAGCGGGGGGGGGAGAGACCCAGTACTTC. Translating gives CASSESTAGGGETQYF.

The chain links TRBV4-3 to TRBJ2-4, with D perhaps matching TRBD2 (6 bases). Germline lookup yields CDR1 LGHNA and CDR2 YSLEER. The CDR3 loop spans 15 amino acids. V was shortened by 0 bases and J by 9 bases, with 15 bases between the two germline ends. The CDR3 protein is CASSQDRGGMSIQYF. The CDR3, as DNA: TGCGCCAGCAGCCAAGATCGTGGGGGGATGAGCATTCAGTACTTC.

The CDR3 region has the DNA TGTGCCAGCAGTGAGGCAGGGGAACAGCCCCAGCATTTT. The encoded protein is CASSEAGEQPQHF. V gene TRBV6-1 combines with J gene TRBJ1-5, with TRBD1 as a possible D gene (6 bases). Trimming pared 3 bases from V and 7 bases from J, leaving 10 bases between. Germline CDR1 is MNHNS and CDR2 is SASEGT. The CDR3 is 13 residues long.

The gene calls are TRBV29-1 and TRBJ1-1; TRBD1 matches 7 bases. The CDR3 sequence is 12 residues long. With 4 bases clipped from V and 6 bases from J, the junction kept 5 bases outside the gene matches. Per the germline V gene, CDR1 is SQVTM and CDR2 is ANQGSEA. DNA for the CDR3: TGCAGCGTTGTGCGACAGGGAGCTGAAGCTTTCTTT. This codes for CSVVRQGAEAFF.

This rearrangement joins TRBV10-2 to TRBJ2-2, with 13 positions matching TRBD2. The trim removed 4 bases at V and 6 bases at J, leaving 8 bases unmatched. CDR3 length equals 17 residues. Germline lookup yields CDR1 WSHSY and CDR2 SAAADI. The CDR3 spells CASSGGGLAGPAGELFF. CDR3 sequence (DNA): TGCGCCAGCAGTGGAGGGGGACTAGCGGGACCCGCCGGGGAGCTGTTTTTT.

The rearrangement uses TRBV10-2 and TRBJ2-7; 7 nucleotides agree with TRBD1. With 2 bases clipped from V and 3 bases from J, the junction kept 7 bases outside the gene matches. Germline CDR1 is WSHSY and CDR2 is SAAADI. The CDR3 runs 15 residues. The CDR3 loop is CASSEPTGRGYEQYF. For the CDR3, the DNA is TGCGCCAGCAGTGAGCCGACAGGGCGAGGCTACGAGCAGTACTTC.

This chain uses TRBV7-2 with TRBJ2-1; 7 positions agree with TRBD2. J lost 4 bases, V lost 4 bases, and 13 bases had no gene match. Germline V gene lookup returns CDR1 SGHTA and CDR2 FQGNSA. This CDR3 has 17 amino acids. The CDR3: CASSSQVGGPPYNEQFF. In DNA, the CDR3 is TGTGCCAGCAGCTCCCAAGTGGGAGGGCCACCTTACAATGAGCAGTTCTTC. Full variable domain (outside the CDR3, taken from reference TRBV7-2 and TRBJ2-1): GAGVSQSPSNKVTEKGKDVELRCDPISGHTALYWYRQSLGQGLEFLIYFQGNSAPDKSGLPSDRFSAERTGGSVSTLTIQRTQQEDSAVYLCASSSQVGGPPYNEQFFGPGTRLTVL.

The chain uses TRBV5-6 and TRBJ1-5, with D perhaps matching TRBD1 (5 bases). The ends were cut back, 4 bases at V and 7 bases at J, with 18 bases in the middle. CDR1 is SGHDT, CDR2 YYEEEE, per germline. CDR3 length equals 15 residues. The CDR3 is CASSPGGSAGQPQHF. For the CDR3, the DNA is TGTGCCAGCAGCCCTGGGGGGTCAGCCGGGCAGCCCCAGCATTTT.